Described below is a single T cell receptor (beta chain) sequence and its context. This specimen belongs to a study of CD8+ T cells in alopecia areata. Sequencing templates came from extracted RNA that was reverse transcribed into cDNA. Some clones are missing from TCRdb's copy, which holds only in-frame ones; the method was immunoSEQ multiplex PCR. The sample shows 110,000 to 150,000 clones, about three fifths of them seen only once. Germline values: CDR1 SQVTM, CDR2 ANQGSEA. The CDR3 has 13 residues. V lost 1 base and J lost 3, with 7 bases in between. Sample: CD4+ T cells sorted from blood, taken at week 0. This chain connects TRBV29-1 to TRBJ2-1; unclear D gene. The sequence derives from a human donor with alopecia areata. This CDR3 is CSVEVPGYNEQFF. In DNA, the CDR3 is TGCAGCGTTGAAGTGCCCGGCTACAATGAGCAGTTCTTC.